One and the same sample provided the 27 T cell receptor beta chains below, sequenced in a study of T cells in Graves' hyperthyroidism and ophthalmopathy. RNA transcripts were the template for amplifying TCR beta CDR3 regions. The HTBI primer set served for first-round RT-PCR of the TCR CDR3. Each CDR3 protein is one row after TCRdb ran MiXCR on the multiplex PCR reads. The sample records roughly 740,000 distinct CDR3 sequences, roughly 15% being singletons. The sequenced sample consisted of blood. The receptors come from a young man with Graves' hyperthyroidism.

In this sample, this clonotype turned up many times. The rearrangement uses TRBV3-1 and TRBJ2-3; maybe TRBD2 (6 bases). V shed 5 bases and J shed 6 bases, with 21 bases lying between them. There are 16 residues in the CDR3. From germline, CDR1 is LGHDT and CDR2 YNNKEL (reference sequence). For the CDR3, the DNA is TGTGCCAGCAGCAGGGACTTCTCAACGGTATTCGATACGCAGTATTTT. This codes for CASSRDFSTVFDTQYF.

This clonotype has a handful of counts. The chain carries TRBV7-3 and TRBJ2-7; TRBD2 is a possible D gene (6 bases). V lost 2 bases, J lost 6 bases, and 20 bases lay in between. Germline V gene sequence: CDR1 SGHTA, CDR2 FQGTGA. This CDR3 contains 16 residues. The CDR3 sequence: CASSLRPRGTPGEQYF. The CDR3 coding sequence is TGTGCCAGCAGCTTACGTCCCCGCGGGACCCCGGGCGAGCAGTACTTC.

This clonotype occurred a few times. The CDR3 DNA sequence: TGTGCCAGCAGTTTAAGGAGTAGGGCCGAGCAGTACTTC. It is translated as CASSLRSRAEQYF. This chain connects TRBV12-3 or TRBV12-4 to TRBJ2-7, with D hard to call. The CDR3 is 13 residues long. V lost 2 bases to trimming and J lost 6 bases, with 11 bases between them.

The chain couples TRBV5-1 to TRBJ1-1; D not certain. This CDR3 comprises 16 residues. V lost 6 bases, J lost 4 bases, and 22 bases lay in between. Germline V gene data show CDR1 as SGHRS and CDR2 as YFSETQ. CDR3 nucleotides: TGCGCCAGCAACGGTGGTAGCCGACTTGAGAGCACTGAAGCTTTCTTT. It translates to CASNGGSRLESTEAFF.

The table lists this clonotype with a few counts. The chain carries TRBV20-1 and TRBJ1-1; D ambiguous. The CDR3 has 15 amino acids. V was trimmed by 6 bases and J by 4 bases, leaving 21 bases between them. Germline CDR1 reads DFQATT; CDR2 reads SNEGSKA (reference sequence). The CDR3 is CSAKLPSSGGTEAFF. For the CDR3, the DNA is TGCAGTGCCAAACTTCCCTCGTCCGGAGGCACTGAAGCTTTCTTT.

The V and J genes are TRBV6-5 and TRBJ2-6; tentatively, D is TRBD1 or TRBD2 (5 bases each). Trimming left V 0 bases short and J 3 bases short, with 12 bases between. In germline, CDR1 is MNHEY, CDR2 SVGAGI. The CDR3 runs 17 residues. The CDR3 spells CASSYSIGANGANVLTF. As DNA, the CDR3 is TGTGCCAGCAGTTACTCGATCGGGGCTAATGGGGCCAACGTCCTGACTTTC.

V and J are TRBV12-5 and TRBJ2-5, with D perhaps being TRBD1 or TRBD2 (5 bases each). The CDR3 is 14 amino acids. Germline V gene data show CDR1 as LGHNT and CDR2 as FRNRAP. Trimming cost V 9 bases and J 5 bases, with 19 bases left between them. The CDR3 is CARLRDRRRETQYF. The CDR3 nucleotides are TGTGCTAGGCTCCGGGACCGCCGGAGGGAGACCCAGTACTTC.

This chain uses TRBV20-1 with TRBJ1-1; 10 nucleotides align to TRBD1. Germline V gene data show CDR1 as DFQATT and CDR2 as SNEGSKA (reference sequence). The CDR3 consists of 15 residues. The ends lost 2 bases at V and 6 bases at J; junction bases unmatched: 9. The chain's CDR3 is CSARTWDRGFAEAFF. The CDR3 coding sequence is TGCAGTGCTAGAACGTGGGACAGGGGTTTCGCTGAAGCTTTCTTT.

This clonotype was detected many times. V usage is TRBV7-8 and J usage is TRBJ2-2, with 11 bases identical to TRBD1. Unmatched junction bases numbered 10, after V lost 1 base and J lost 6 bases. The CDR3 is 18 residues long. Looked up from germline, CDR1 is SGHVS and CDR2 is FQNEAQ. CDR3 protein: CASSLDRTGGGMSGELFF. In DNA form, the CDR3 reads TGTGCCAGCAGCTTAGATAGGACAGGGGGCGGAATGTCCGGGGAGCTGTTTTTT. Using reference TRBV7-8 and TRBJ2-2 for the parts outside the CDR3, the full variable domain is GAGVSQSPRYKVAKRGQDVALRCDPISGHVSLFWYQQALGQGPEFLTYFQNEAQLDKSGLPSDRFFAERPEGSVSTLKIQRTQQEDSAVYLCASSLDRTGGGMSGELFFGEGSRLTVL.

V gene TRBV27 combines with J gene TRBJ2-1; no clear D gene. Germline V CDR1 and CDR2: MNHEY, SMNVEV (reference sequence). This CDR3 is 10 amino acids long. The germline V and J ends were trimmed by 6 bases and 6 bases, with 3 bases remaining between them. CDR3 sequence reads: CASRVNEQFF. In DNA form, the CDR3 reads TGTGCCAGCAGGGTCAATGAGCAGTTCTTC.

This clonotype appeared once. The chain couples TRBV13 to TRBJ2-1, with 14 bases that match TRBD2. J gave up 2 bases and V 5 bases, and 5 bases lay outside the gene matches. The V gene's germline CDR1 is PRHDT and CDR2 FYEKMQ (reference sequence). The CDR3 has 17 amino acids. The chain's CDR3 is CASSLRGLAGAYNEQFF. The CDR3 bases are TGTGCCAGCAGCCTAAGGGGACTAGCGGGAGCCTACAATGAGCAGTTCTTC.

This clonotype has a handful of counts. CDR3 coding DNA: TGTGCCAGCAGTGTCCTAGGCGCGTTCTCTGAAGCTTTCTTT. Protein sequence: CASSVLGAFSEAFF. V gene TRBV25-1 combines with J gene TRBJ1-1; unclear D gene. CDR3 length: 14 amino acids. CDR1 is MGHDK, CDR2 SYGVNS, per germline. V was cut by 4 bases and J by 6 bases, with 15 bases left in between.

This clonotype was recorded a few times. The V call is TRBV20-1, the J call TRBJ2-3; 9 bases map to TRBD2. J was trimmed by 0 bases and V by 1 base; bases with no gene match: 5. Germline loops: CDR1 DFQATT, CDR2 SNEGSKA (reference sequence). CDR3 size: 16 residues. The CDR3 loop reads CSARALSGRSTDTQYF. CDR3 DNA sequence: TGCAGTGCTAGAGCCCTTAGCGGGAGAAGCACAGATACGCAGTATTTT.

The rearrangement uses TRBV14 and TRBJ2-1, with unresolved D. Germline CDR1 SGHDN, CDR2 FVKESK. The V end was cut by 2 bases, the J end by 11 bases, with 10 bases between. The CDR3 contains 12 residues. The CDR3 DNA reads as TGTGCCAGCAGCCAAAAACTAAGGAAGCAGTTCTTC. Its protein is CASSQKLRKQFF.

This clonotype was detected many times. This chain links TRBV20-1 with TRBJ2-1, with 7 positions matching TRBD2. The CDR3 contains 15 residues. V was clipped by 1 base and J by 0 bases; unmatched bases: 3. CDR1 is DFQATT, CDR2 SNEGSKA, per germline (reference sequence). The CDR3 loop reads CSARGASGSYNEQFF. The CDR3 nucleotides are TGCAGTGCTAGAGGGGCTAGCGGCTCCTACAATGAGCAGTTCTTC.

This clonotype was detected ten times or more. The rearrangement joins TRBV12-3 or TRBV12-4 to TRBJ2-7; D not certain. The length of the CDR3 is 13 residues. The ends were cut back, 6 bases at V and 4 bases at J, with 13 bases in the middle. CDR3 sequence: CASSGVERYEQYF. CDR3 bases: TGTGCCAGCAGCGGTGTGGAGAGGTACGAGCAGTACTTC.

This clonotype has only a few counts. The gene calls are TRBV7-2 and TRBJ1-2, with D possibly TRBD1 on 5 matching bases. The CDR3 is 14 residues long. V lost 4 bases to trimming and J lost 7 bases, with 16 bases between them. Germline V lookup: CDR1 SGHTA, CDR2 FQGNSA. CDR3 sequence: CASSSYVGERGYTF. In nucleotides, the CDR3 is TGTGCCAGCAGCTCTTACGTGGGGGAGCGTGGCTACACCTTC.

This clonotype appeared many times. The chain joins TRBV6-2 or TRBV6-3 to TRBJ2-3, with a tentative D call TRBD2 (5 bases). The CDR3 is 12 amino acids. Looked up from germline, CDR1 is MNHEY and CDR2 is SVGEGT. Trimming cost V 7 bases and J 4 bases, with 9 bases left between them. The chain's CDR3 is CASTTGADTQYF. The CDR3 bases are TGTGCCAGCACCACCGGGGCAGATACGCAGTATTTT.

This clonotype appeared many times. The chain couples TRBV27 to TRBJ2-3, with 9 bases that match TRBD2. Trimming removed 4 bases from V and 1 base from J; junction bases left unmatched: 3. Per germline, CDR1 MNHEY and CDR2 SMNVEV (reference sequence). The CDR3 totals 15 residues. The CDR3: CASSSIAGGTDTQYF. CDR3 bases: TGTGCCAGCAGTTCAATAGCGGGAGGCACAGATACGCAGTATTTT.

This clonotype was seen ten or more times. The chain recombines TRBV7-3 with TRBJ2-2, with 11 bases lining up with TRBD2. Germline CDR1 and CDR2: SGHTA and FQGTGA. The CDR3 consists of 16 residues. The ends lost 4 bases at V and 7 bases at J; junction bases unmatched: 8. For the CDR3, the DNA is TGTGCCAGCAGCTCCTTAGCGGGAGGGCCTGGCGGGGAGCTGTTTTTT. As protein: CASSSLAGGPGGELFF. Supplemented by reference TRBV7-3 and TRBJ2-2, the full variable domain reads GAGVSQTPSNKVTEKGKYVELRCDPISGHTALYWYRQSLGQGPEFLIYFQGTGAADDSGLPNDRFFAVRPEGSVSTLKIQRTERGDSAVYLCASSSLAGGPGGELFFGEGSRLTVL.

The V call is TRBV19, the J call TRBJ2-5, with TRBD2 matching 7 bases. The CDR3 sequence is 13 residues long. CDR1 and CDR2 from the germline V gene are LNHDA and SQIVND (reference sequence). V trimming: 5 bases; J trimming: 5 bases; junction bases outside the gene matches: 5. The CDR3 here is CASSRLATETQYF. CDR3 coding DNA: TGTGCCAGTAGTCGACTAGCCACCGAGACCCAGTACTTC.

The V and J genes are TRBV19 and TRBJ2-1; TRBD2 matches at 11 bases. CDR1 is LNHDA, CDR2 SQIVND, per germline (reference sequence). The trim removed 1 base at V and 1 base at J, leaving 3 bases unmatched. The CDR3 consists of 17 residues. CDR3 amino acids: CASSIVASGRSYNEQFF. The CDR3 coding sequence is TGTGCCAGTAGTATAGTGGCTAGCGGGAGGTCCTACAATGAGCAGTTCTTC.

The chain recombines TRBV11-1 with TRBJ1-1; 7 positions match TRBD1. Germline-derived CDR1 and CDR2 are SGHAT and FQDESV (reference sequence). Trimming removed 2 bases from V and 1 base from J; junction bases left unmatched: 10. The CDR3 is made up of 17 amino acids. The CDR3 bases are TGTGCCAGCAGCTTAAGTGACAGGGTTGTGAAGAACACTGAAGCTTTCTTT. It yields the protein CASSLSDRVVKNTEAFF.

This clonotype was seen a few times. This may be a read error, as it is one base from a much larger clone. The rearrangement links TRBV28 to TRBJ2-7; weak D call: TRBD1 (6 bases). Trimming took off 7 bases at V and 1 base at J, with 20 bases between the two ends. Germline V gene sequence: CDR1 MDHEN, CDR2 SYDVKM. This CDR3 is built from 16 residues. The CDR3 DNA sequence: TGTGCCAGCACCAACAGGGCAGAGTCAGGGTCCTACGAGCAGTACTTC. It encodes CASTNRAESGSYEQYF.

This chain uses TRBV3-1 with TRBJ1-3; D call uncertain. Trimming left V 0 bases short and J 11 bases short, with 8 bases between. This CDR3 comprises 12 residues. Germline loops: CDR1 LGHDT, CDR2 YNNKEL (reference sequence). CDR3 sequence: CASSQDRDSIYF. The CDR3 DNA reads as TGTGCCAGCAGCCAAGACCGAGACTCCATATATTTT.

This clonotype was detected only a few times. The J gene is TRBJ1-2, the V gene TRBV4-3, with D possibly matching TRBD1 (6 bases). The ends were cut back, 8 bases at V and 5 bases at J, with 18 bases in the middle. This CDR3 comprises 14 residues. Germline CDR1 LGHNA, CDR2 YSLEER. The CDR3 DNA is TGCGCCAGCGGGTACAGGGATTCACGTTATGGCTACACCTTC. Its translation is CASGYRDSRYGYTF.

At least ten counts were recorded for this clonotype. V usage is TRBV2 and J usage is TRBJ2-1; a weak D match, TRBD1 (5 bases). The ends were cut back, 5 bases at V and 4 bases at J, with 9 bases in the middle. The CDR3 consists of 13 residues. Looked up from germline, CDR1 is SNHLY and CDR2 is FYNNEI. CDR3 coding DNA: TGTGCCAGCAGTCAAGGGGTTTACAATGAGCAGTTCTTC. The encoded protein is CASSQGVYNEQFF.